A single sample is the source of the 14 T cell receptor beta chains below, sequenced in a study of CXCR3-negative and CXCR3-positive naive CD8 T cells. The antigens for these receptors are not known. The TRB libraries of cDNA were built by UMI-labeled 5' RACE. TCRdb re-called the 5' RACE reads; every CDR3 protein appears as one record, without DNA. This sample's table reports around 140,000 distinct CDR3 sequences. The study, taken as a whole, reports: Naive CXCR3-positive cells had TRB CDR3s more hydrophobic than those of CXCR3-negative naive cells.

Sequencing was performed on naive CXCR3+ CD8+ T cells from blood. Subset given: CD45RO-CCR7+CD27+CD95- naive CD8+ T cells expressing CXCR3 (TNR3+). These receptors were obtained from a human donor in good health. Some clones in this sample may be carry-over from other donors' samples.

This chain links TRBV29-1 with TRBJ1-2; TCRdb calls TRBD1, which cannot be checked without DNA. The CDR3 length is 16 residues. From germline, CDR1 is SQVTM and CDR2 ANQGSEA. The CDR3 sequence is CSVWRTGGNKDYGYTF. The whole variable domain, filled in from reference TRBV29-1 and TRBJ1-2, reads SAVISQKPSRDICQRGTSLTIQCQVDSQVTMMFWYRQQPGQSLTLIATANQGSEATYESGFVIDKFPISRPNLTFSTLTVSNMSPEDSSIYLCSVWRTGGNKDYGYTFGSGTRLTVV.

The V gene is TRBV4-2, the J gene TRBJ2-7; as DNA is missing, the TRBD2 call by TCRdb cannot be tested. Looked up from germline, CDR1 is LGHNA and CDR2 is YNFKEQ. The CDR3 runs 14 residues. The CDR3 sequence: CASSPGPMASEQYF.

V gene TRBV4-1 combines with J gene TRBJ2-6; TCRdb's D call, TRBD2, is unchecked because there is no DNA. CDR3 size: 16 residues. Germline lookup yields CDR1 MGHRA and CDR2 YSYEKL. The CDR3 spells CASSPPRASGANVLTF.

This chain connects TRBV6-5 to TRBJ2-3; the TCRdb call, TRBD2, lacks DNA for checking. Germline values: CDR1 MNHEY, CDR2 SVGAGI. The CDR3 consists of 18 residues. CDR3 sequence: CASSYWAGEVGGTDTQYF.

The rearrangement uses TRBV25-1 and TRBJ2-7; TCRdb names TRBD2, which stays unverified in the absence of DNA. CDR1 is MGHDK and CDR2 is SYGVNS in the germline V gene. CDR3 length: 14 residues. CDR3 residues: CASSEFGGFYEQYF.

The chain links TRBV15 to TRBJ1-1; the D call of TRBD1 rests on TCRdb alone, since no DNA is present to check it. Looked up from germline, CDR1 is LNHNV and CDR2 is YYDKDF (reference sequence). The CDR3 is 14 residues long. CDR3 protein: CATSREGEDTEAFF.

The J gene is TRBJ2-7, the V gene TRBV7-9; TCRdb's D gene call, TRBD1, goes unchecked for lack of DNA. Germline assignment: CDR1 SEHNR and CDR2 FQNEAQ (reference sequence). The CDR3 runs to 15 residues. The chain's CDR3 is CASSPTVTGSDEQYF.

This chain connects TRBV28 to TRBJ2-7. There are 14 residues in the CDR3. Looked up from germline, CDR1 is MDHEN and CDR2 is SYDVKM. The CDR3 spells CASSSQLTTYEQYF.

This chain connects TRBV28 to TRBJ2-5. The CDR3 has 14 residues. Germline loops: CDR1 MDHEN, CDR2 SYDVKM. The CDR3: CASSFSDFQETQYF.

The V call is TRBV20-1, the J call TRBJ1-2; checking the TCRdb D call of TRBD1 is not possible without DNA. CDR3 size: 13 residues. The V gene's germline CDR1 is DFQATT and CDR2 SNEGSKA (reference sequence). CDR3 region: CSAPIQGGYGYTF.

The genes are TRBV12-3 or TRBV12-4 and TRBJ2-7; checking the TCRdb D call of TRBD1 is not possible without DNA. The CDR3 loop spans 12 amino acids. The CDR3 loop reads CASSFQGSEQYF.

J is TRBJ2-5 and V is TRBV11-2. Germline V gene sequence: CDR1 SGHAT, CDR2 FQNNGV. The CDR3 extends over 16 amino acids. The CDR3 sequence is CASSLTRGGQKETQYF.

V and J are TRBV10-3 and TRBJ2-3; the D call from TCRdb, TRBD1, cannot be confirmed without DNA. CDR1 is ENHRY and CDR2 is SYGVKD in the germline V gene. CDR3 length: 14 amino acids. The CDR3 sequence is CAISDGTGGDTQYF.

This CDR3 is CASSLVRRGCEKLFF. The genes are TRBV7-8 and TRBJ1-4; the D call of TRBD1 rests on TCRdb alone, since no DNA is present to check it. Germline CDR1 SGHVS, CDR2 FQNEAQ. CDR3 size: 15 residues.